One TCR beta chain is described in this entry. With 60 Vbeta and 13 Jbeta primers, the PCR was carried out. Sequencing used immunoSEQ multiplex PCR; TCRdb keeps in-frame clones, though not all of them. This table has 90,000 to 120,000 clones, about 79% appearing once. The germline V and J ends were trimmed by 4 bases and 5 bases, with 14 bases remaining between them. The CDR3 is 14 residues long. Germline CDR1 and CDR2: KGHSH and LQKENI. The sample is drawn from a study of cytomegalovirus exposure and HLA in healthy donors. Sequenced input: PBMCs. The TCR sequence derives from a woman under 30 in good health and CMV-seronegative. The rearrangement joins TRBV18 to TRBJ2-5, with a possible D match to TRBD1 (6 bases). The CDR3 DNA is TGTGCCAGCTCACGTGAACAGGGTAGGGAGACCCAGTACTTC. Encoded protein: CASSREQGRETQYF.